This TCR beta chain is from a study of Ad26.COV2.S vaccination and SARS-CoV-2 variants. CDR1 is MNHEY and CDR2 is SMNVEV in the germline V gene (reference sequence). V dropped 6 bases and J dropped 5 bases, with 16 bases sitting between them. This CDR3 has 14 amino acids. The protocol was immunoSEQ multiplex PCR, while the TCRdb copy is restricted to in-frame clones and leaves out a portion. The sample includes 300,000 to 350,000 clones, roughly 90% seen only once; the top ten take about 5.4%. Described treatment: 15 to 20 received Ad26.COV2.S at low or high dose, single or two shots; about five received placebo; per-sample allocation not given. Sample collection was performed on day 63 after the first vaccine or placebo injection.

J is TRBJ1-1 and V is TRBV27; tentatively, D is TRBD1 (5 bases). The sequence derives from a person between 18 and 59 years old who received the Ad26.COV2.S COVID-19 vaccine or a placebo. Sequenced here: peripheral blood, sampled in a trial of Ad26.COV2.S vaccine versus placebo. The CDR3 DNA follows: TGTGCCAGCAGCCTCGGGGGGATATGGACTGAAGCTTTCTTT. Translating it yields CASSLGGIWTEAFF.